This entry lists 8 T cell receptor beta chains sequenced from one sample in a study of blood T cell repertoires in COVID-19. Sequencing was performed with immunoSEQ multiplex PCR; in TCRdb, only in-frame clones are kept and a portion is missing. The table shows about 420,000 clones, with 70% to 90% occurring only once. Sample: peripheral blood. The receptor source for this set is a man between 18 and 35 years old with COVID-19, enrolled during active disease.

The chain employs TRBV5-1 and TRBJ2-5, with a tentative D call TRBD2 (5 bases). CDR3 length: 13 amino acids. Trimming removed 4 bases from V and 0 bases from J, with 7 bases in between. The germline CDR1 and CDR2 sequences are SGHRS and YFSETQ. CDR3 sequence: CASSPGNQETQYF. DNA for the CDR3: TGCGCCAGCAGCCCCGGGAACCAAGAGACCCAGTACTTC. Combining the CDR3 with reference TRBV5-1 and TRBJ2-5 gives the whole variable domain KAGVTQTPRYLIKTRGQQVTLSCSPISGHRSVSWYQQTPGQGLQFLFEYFSETQRNKGNFPGRFSGRQFSNSRSEMNVSTLELGDSALYLCASSPGNQETQYFGPGTRLLVL.

This sequence joins TRBV2 and TRBJ2-4; 7 bases agree with TRBD1. V shed 6 bases, J shed 6 bases, and the junction held 14 bases outside the gene matches. The germline gives CDR1 SNHLY, CDR2 FYNNEI. The CDR3 totals 16 residues. Written as DNA, the CDR3 is TGTGCCAGCAGCCCCTCGGGACAGAAAGTCCGAAACATTCAGTACTTC. This gives the protein CASSPSGQKVRNIQYF.

This rearrangement joins TRBV5-6 to TRBJ2-1; 11 nucleotides line up with TRBD2. CDR3 size: 18 residues. V gave up 0 bases and J gave up 7 bases; unmatched junction bases: 12. The germline V gene encodes CDR1 SGHDT and CDR2 YYEEEE. CDR3: CASSLEKTSGISINEQFF. CDR3 DNA: TGTGCCAGCAGCTTGGAAAAGACTAGCGGGATTTCTATTAATGAGCAGTTCTTC.

On this clone itself: At the DNA level, this CDR3 is encoded by other sequences in the same sample as well. The chain recombines TRBV11-3 with TRBJ2-1, with 8 bases fitting TRBD2. This CDR3 is built from 15 residues. Per germline, CDR1 SGHNT and CDR2 YENEEA. V gave up 1 base and J gave up 5 bases; unmatched junction bases: 4. CDR3 amino acids: CASSLVTSGNNEQFF. In DNA form, the CDR3 reads TGTGCCAGCAGCTTAGTAACTAGCGGTAACAATGAGCAGTTCTTC.

This chain connects TRBV27 to TRBJ2-1; 9 nucleotides agree with TRBD2. In germline, CDR1 is MNHEY, CDR2 SMNVEV (reference sequence). Germline trimming cut 6 bases from V and 5 bases from J; bases unmatched to any gene: 14. The CDR3 contains 17 residues. CDR3: CASRASGTRALNNEQFF. In DNA form, the CDR3 reads TGTGCCAGCAGGGCTAGCGGGACGAGAGCCTTAAACAATGAGCAGTTCTTC.

The V gene is TRBV7-9, the J gene TRBJ1-2; 7 nucleotides match TRBD1. Germline values: CDR1 SEHNR, CDR2 FQNEAQ (reference sequence). The CDR3 has 13 residues. J was trimmed by 4 bases and V by 1 base; bases with no gene match: 0. CDR3 in DNA: TGTGCCAGCAGCTTAGAGGGGGCCTATGGCTACACCTTC. Protein product: CASSLEGAYGYTF.

The count of this clone is one. The V gene is TRBV29-1, the J gene TRBJ2-2; 7 bases map to TRBD2. This CDR3 spans 14 amino acids. CDR1 and CDR2 (germline): SQVTM, ANQGSEA. Unmatched junction bases numbered 6, after V lost 6 bases and J lost 2 bases. The CDR3 region is CSVRLAVNTGELFF. CDR3 DNA: TGCAGCGTAAGACTAGCAGTCAACACCGGGGAGCTGTTTTTT.

The V and J genes are TRBV14 and TRBJ1-1; 9 bases fit TRBD1. CDR1 SGHDN and CDR2 FVKESK come from the germline V gene. This CDR3 has 13 amino acids. The junction had 5 bases not matched to a gene; V was cut back by 9 bases and J by 3 bases. The DNA for the CDR3 is TGTGCCAGGACAGGGGGGGCCTACACTGAAGCTTTCTTT. Protein product: CARTGGAYTEAFF.